A selection of T cell receptor beta chains follows, all from one sample in a study of PD-1 blockade in classical Hodgkin lymphoma. Assay: immunoSEQ multiplex PCR; the TCRdb copy retains only in-frame clones and omits some. The table shows about 21,000 clones, with about 64% occurring only once. The sample here was peripheral blood mononuclear cells (PBMCs), taken at baseline. All receptors come from a human donor with classical Hodgkin lymphoma. Both conserved end residues are part of each CDR3. The D gene is left open where the match is weak. Only part of the rows carry a size: once, few, many, or a class if the clone is expanded.

TRBV5-1	-	TRBJ2-3	TRBD1	TGCGCCAGCAGCCCCGGACAGGTGACGTCAGATACGCAGTATTTT	CASSPGQVTSDTQYF
TRBV2	-	TRBJ2-3	-	TGTGCCAGCAGTGACGTCCTGGGTGATACGCAGTATTTT	CASSDVLGDTQYF
TRBV25-1	-	TRBJ1-1	TRBD1	TGTGCCAGCGGCAGACAGGGGGCAAGTACTGAAGCTTTCTTT	CASGRQGASTEAFF
TRBV19	few	TRBJ1-1	-	TGTGCCAGTAGTATGACGACGGCCAACACTGAAGCTTTCTTT	CASSMTTANTEAFF
TRBV7-9	few	TRBJ2-1	TRBD2	TGTGCCAGCAGCTTAGGATCCCTAGCGGGAGGGGGCGATGAGCAGTTCTTC	CASSLGSLAGGGDEQFF
TRBV11-2	-	TRBJ1-5	-	TGTGCCAGCAGCCCTGGACGGTATAGCAATCAGCCCCAGCATTTT	CASSPGRYSNQPQHF
TRBV6-1	few	TRBJ2-7	TRBD1	TGTGCCAGCAGTGGACCGGGACAGGGCTCCTACGAGCAGTACTTC	CASSGPGQGSYEQYF
TRBV7-2	-	TRBJ1-4	-	TGTGCCAGCAGCTCCCAAGTGGGCCTAAATGAAAAACTGTTTTTT	CASSSQVGLNEKLFF
TRBV11-2	few	TRBJ2-3	-	TGTGCCAGCAGCTTAGCTAGAGTTTCAGATACGCAGTATTTT	CASSLARVSDTQYF
TRBV19	-	TRBJ2-2	-	TGTGCCAGTAGTCCCGCCCGGGAGCTGTTTTTT	CASSPARELFF
TRBV5-1	-	TRBJ2-7	-	TGCGCCAGCAGCTCTAGGGGCACCGAGCAGTACTTC	CASSSRGTEQYF
TRBV7-8	-	TRBJ2-7	-	TGTGCCAGCAGCTTAAGCAGGGGAGAGCAGTACTTC	CASSLSRGEQYF
TRBV7-9	-	TRBJ2-6	-	TGTGCCAGCAGCTTCAGGGATGGGGCTGGGGCCAACGTCCTGACTTTC	CASSFRDGAGANVLTF
TRBV28	-	TRBJ1-6	TRBD1	TGTGCCAGCAGTTTCCTGACAGGGGGCTCCTATAATTCACCCCTCCACTTT	CASSFLTGGSYNSPLHF
TRBV6-5	few	TRBJ1-2	-	TGTGCCAGCAGCCTGGGACCCTCCTATGGCTACACCTTC	CASSLGPSYGYTF
TRBV6-5	-	TRBJ2-2	TRBD2	TGTGCCAGCAGTTGGGCTAGCGGGGGGACCGGGGAGCTGTTTTTT	CASSWASGGTGELFF
TRBV7-2	-	TRBJ2-6	-	TGTGCCAGCAGCGAACGATCTGGGGCCAACGTCCTGACTTTC	CASSERSGANVLTF
TRBV13	-	TRBJ1-1	-	TGTGCCAGCAGCTTAGTTCAGGGTTTCACTGAAGCTTTCTTT	CASSLVQGFTEAFF
TRBV30	-	TRBJ2-7	TRBD2	TGTGCCTGGAGTGTACGGGGCAGGACTAGTGTATTC	CAWSVRGRTSVF
TRBV9	few	TRBJ2-3	-	TGTGCCAGCAGCGTAGCTAGTAGCGGTGGTACGCAGTATTTT	CASSVASSGGTQYF
TRBV6-5	few	TRBJ1-5	-	TGTGCCAGCAGGGGCAGGGCGGATCAGCCCCAGCATTTT	CASRGRADQPQHF
TRBV6-5	few	TRBJ1-2	TRBD1	TGTGCCAGCAGTTACGGCCGGGACAGAAACTATGGCTACACCTTC	CASSYGRDRNYGYTF
TRBV4-2	-	TRBJ1-1	-	TGTGCCAGCAGCCACGTACGCCAGGGGTTTGAGTTTCTGAACACTGAAGCTTTCTTT	CASSHVRQGFEFLNTEAFF
TRBV5-4	-	TRBJ2-7	-	TGTGCCAGCAGCTTGGGGGCTCGCAGCTACGAGCAGTACTTC	CASSLGARSYEQYF
TRBV27	medium-sized	TRBJ1-1	TRBD1	TGTGCCAGCAGTTTCCACAGCGGGGGACAGGAGGCTTTCTTT	CASSFHSGGQEAFF
TRBV9	once	TRBJ2-1	-	TGTGCCAGCAGCGTAGTAAGTGGGGGGGCCGGTGAGCAGTTCTTC	CASSVVSGGAGEQFF